The 32 T cell receptor beta chains below come from one sample, sequenced in a study of OX40 agonist ivuxolimab in advanced cancers. Clones were read by immunoSEQ multiplex PCR, and TCRdb kept only the in-frame ones, dropping some. The data contain over 55,000 clones, roughly 84% of them singletons. The sample consisted of CD4+ or CD8+ T cells sorted from blood, taken in a trial of the OX40 agonist ivuxolimab. Receptors originate from an adult with an advanced solid tumor such as melanoma, head and neck, liver or kidney cancer.

This chain uses TRBV4-3 with TRBJ2-3; unclear D gene. V was trimmed by 1 base and J by 2 bases, leaving 10 bases between them. The CDR3 contains 15 residues. Per the germline V gene, CDR1 is LGHNA and CDR2 is YSLEER. CDR3 sequence reads: CASSQVQPNTDTQYF. The CDR3 nucleotides read TGCGCCAGCAGCCAAGTACAGCCCAACACAGATACGCAGTATTTT.

This chain joins TRBV13 and TRBJ1-1, with TRBD1 identical over 7 bases. The CDR3 is 16 residues long. The V gene end was trimmed by 2 bases and the J gene end by 4 bases; junction bases not matched to a gene: 10. Looked up from germline, CDR1 is PRHDT and CDR2 is FYEKMQ (reference sequence). The DNA of the CDR3 is TGTGCCAGCAGCTTATGGGAAGGGGGCGGTAGCACTGAAGCTTTCTTT. The encoded protein is CASSLWEGGGSTEAFF. Drawing the rest from reference TRBV13 and TRBJ1-1, the complete variable domain is AAGVIQSPRHLIKEKRETATLKCYPIPRHDTVYWYQQGPGQDPQFLISFYEKMQSDKGSIPDRFSAQQFSDYHSELNMSSLELGDSALYFCASSLWEGGGSTEAFFGQGTRLTVV.

The chain links TRBV19 to TRBJ1-5; no firm D call. V lost 4 bases and J 7 bases, leaving 17 bases between the germline ends. The germline gives CDR1 LNHDA, CDR2 SQIVND (reference sequence). This CDR3 has 15 residues. The CDR3 here is CASSSPRIQDQPQHF. The CDR3 DNA sequence: TGTGCCAGTAGTAGTCCCCGGATCCAGGACCAGCCCCAGCATTTT.

The chain links TRBV11-2 to TRBJ2-7; 13 positions match TRBD2. V dropped 5 bases and J dropped 3; count of bases not matched to a gene: 7. The CDR3 loop spans 16 amino acids. The germline gives CDR1 SGHAT, CDR2 FQNNGV. The CDR3 region is CASSPGLAGDRYEQYF. The CDR3 DNA is TGTGCCAGCAGCCCTGGACTAGCGGGAGACCGCTACGAGCAGTACTTC.

This rearrangement joins TRBV29-1 to TRBJ1-1; the match to TRBD1 covers 7 bases. The germline gives CDR1 SQVTM, CDR2 ANQGSEA. The V gene end was trimmed by 7 bases and the J gene end by 4 bases; junction bases not matched to a gene: 9. The CDR3 has 13 amino acids. The CDR3 spells CSANRGTGTEAFF. CDR3 bases: TGCAGCGCAAACAGGGGTACCGGCACTGAAGCTTTCTTT.

V and J are TRBV4-3 and TRBJ1-1, with unresolved D. There are 16 residues in the CDR3. CDR1 is LGHNA and CDR2 is YSLEER in the germline V gene. Trimming took 4 bases from V and 6 from J, leaving 21 bases between them. The CDR3 DNA follows: TGCGCCAGCAGCCCTAAGGGCCAGGTAAAGGTCGCTGAAGCTTTCTTT. It codes for CASSPKGQVKVAEAFF.

The V gene is TRBV7-9, the J gene TRBJ2-3; a possible D gene is TRBD1 (5 bases). Germline V CDR1 and CDR2: SEHNR, FQNEAQ (reference sequence). With 2 bases removed from V and 5 bases from J, the gap between germline ends came to 11 bases. The CDR3 is made up of 14 amino acids. The CDR3 region has the DNA TGTGCCAGCAGCTTACAGGGTGTGGAAGATACGCAGTATTTT. Residues: CASSLQGVEDTQYF.

CDR3 coding DNA: TGTGCCAGCAGCCAAGCCAAGGGGGACTCCTACGAGCAGTACTTC. It translates to CASSQAKGDSYEQYF. The gene calls are TRBV4-2 and TRBJ2-7; a weak D match, TRBD1 (6 bases). Trimming removed 1 base from V and 0 bases from J, with 10 bases in between. The CDR3 totals 15 residues. Germline V lookup: CDR1 LGHNA, CDR2 YNFKEQ.

The chain recombines TRBV11-2 with TRBJ1-3; 8 bases are shared with TRBD1. Per germline, CDR1 SGHAT and CDR2 FQNNGV. J gave up 4 bases and V 4 bases, and 15 bases lay outside the gene matches. This CDR3 region has 18 residues. CDR3 loop: CASSSTYGQGARGNTIYF. The CDR3 coding sequence is TGTGCCAGCAGCTCCACTTACGGACAGGGCGCGAGAGGAAACACCATATATTTT. Complete variable domain (other parts from reference TRBV11-2 and TRBJ1-3): EAGVAQSPRYKIIEKRQSVAFWCNPISGHATLYWYQQILGQGPKLLIQFQNNGVVDDSQLPKDRFSAERLKGVDSTLKIQPAKLEDSAVYLCASSSTYGQGARGNTIYFGEGSWLTVV.

To note about this clone: Because the CDR3's place on the DNA is in doubt, the DNA is left out and the CDR3 is given as listed by TCRdb. V usage is TRBV5-6 and J usage is TRBJ2-7; TRBD1 was called by the table and not checked on the DNA. Germline V CDR1 and CDR2: SGHDT, YYEEEE. A total of 14 residues make up the CDR3, ends included. The CDR3 reads CASSVGQGASGGYF.

CDR3 loop: CASSGGGVYNEQFF. The CDR3 bases are TGTGCCAGCAGTGGCGGGGGCGTCTACAATGAGCAGTTCTTC. V usage is TRBV11-2 and J usage is TRBJ2-1; a possible D gene is TRBD2 (7 bases). Germline-derived CDR1 and CDR2 are SGHAT and FQNNGV. Trimming stripped 6 bases from V and 3 bases from J, with 12 bases between. The CDR3 runs to 14 residues.

The genes are TRBV9 and TRBJ1-3, with a tentative D call TRBD1 (6 bases). Germline values: CDR1 SGDLS, CDR2 YYNGEE. With 4 bases removed from V and 12 bases from J, the gap between germline ends came to 23 bases. CDR3 length equals 15 residues. The CDR3 bases are TGTGCCAGCAGCCCGAGGCCGGGACACCTGGGGAGCATATATTTT. Translation: CASSPRPGHLGSIYF.

As regards this clone: This CDR3 is also generated by other DNA sequences in the sample. The V and J genes are TRBV15 and TRBJ1-6; D might be TRBD1 (5 bases). The germline CDR1 and CDR2 sequences are LNHNV and YYDKDF (reference sequence). Trimming removed 5 bases from V and 8 bases from J, with 10 bases in between. The CDR3 is 13 residues long. CDR3 loop: CATSGTGDSPLHF. As DNA, the CDR3 is TGTGCCACCAGCGGGACGGGGGATTCACCCCTCCACTTT.

V and J are TRBV9 and TRBJ1-2; tentatively, D is TRBD1 (6 bases). CDR1 is SGDLS, CDR2 YYNGEE, per germline. With 0 bases removed from V and 6 bases from J, the gap between germline ends came to 18 bases. This CDR3 has 16 amino acids. The CDR3: CASSVAGGQGWHGYTF. Here the CDR3 DNA reads TGTGCCAGCAGCGTAGCGGGGGGGCAGGGGTGGCATGGCTACACCTTC.

The rearrangement uses TRBV28 and TRBJ1-2, with 10 bases identical to TRBD1. This CDR3 comprises 16 residues. CDR1 MDHEN and CDR2 SYDVKM come from the germline V gene. V lost 5 bases to trimming and J lost 4 bases; unmatched junction nucleotides: 10. CDR3 DNA: TGTGCCAGCAGTGACCGGACAGGGGGGACCAGCTATGGCTACACCTTC. It codes for CASSDRTGGTSYGYTF.

The table lists this clone with a count of one. The V gene is TRBV30, the J gene TRBJ2-5; D gene ambiguous. The V and J ends lost 8 bases and 2 bases respectively, with 12 bases between them. Germline CDR1 and CDR2: GTSNPN and SVGIG (reference sequence). This CDR3 has 12 residues. CDR3 protein: CAQGYTQETQYF. Written as DNA, the CDR3 is TGTGCCCAAGGTTACACTCAAGAGACCCAGTACTTC.

The genes are TRBV6-6 and TRBJ2-2, with 10 bases aligning to TRBD1. This CDR3 spans 15 amino acids. CDR1 is MNHNY, CDR2 SVGAGI, per germline (reference sequence). Trimming cost V 5 bases and J 6 bases; bases outside gene matches: 6. The CDR3 protein is CASSLTGGDAGELFF. Here the CDR3 DNA reads TGTGCCAGCAGTCTGACAGGGGGCGACGCCGGGGAGCTGTTTTTT.

The table lists this clone with a count of one. The chain carries TRBV6-1 and TRBJ1-2; 8 bases align to TRBD1. CDR1 and CDR2 (germline): MNHNS, SASEGT. The CDR3 consists of 14 residues. Trimming took 1 base from V and 7 from J; bases not matched to a gene: 5. The CDR3, as DNA: TGTGCCAGCAGTGAAGGGACAGGGTACGGTGGCTACACCTTC. As protein: CASSEGTGYGGYTF.

This chain links TRBV4-2 with TRBJ2-1, with D possibly being TRBD1 or TRBD2 (5 bases each). Per the germline V gene, CDR1 is LGHNA and CDR2 is YNFKEQ. V lost 6 bases to trimming and J lost 8 bases, with 20 bases between them. The CDR3 has 15 residues. The CDR3 sequence: CASSPAGTRADEQFF. The CDR3 bases are TGTGCCAGCAGTCCTGCCGGGACCCGGGCCGATGAGCAGTTCTTC.

DNA for the CDR3: TGTGCCAGCAGCCTCACTAATGAAAAACTGTTTTTT. It is translated as CASSLTNEKLFF. The chain links TRBV7-9 to TRBJ1-4; the D is unclear. Germline loops: CDR1 SEHNR, CDR2 FQNEAQ (reference sequence). Between the trimmed V and J ends, which lost 5 bases and 2 bases, there was a span of 3 bases. The CDR3 spans 12 residues. The entire variable domain, with the rest obtained from reference TRBV7-9 and TRBJ1-4, is as follows: DTGVSQNPRHKITKRGQNVTFRCDPISEHNRLYWYRQTLGQGPEFLTYFQNEAQLEKSRLLSDRFSAERPKGSFSTLEIQRTEQGDSAMYLCASSLTNEKLFFGSGTQLSVL.

This chain links TRBV4-1 with TRBJ1-6, with 7 bases identical to TRBD1. With V trimmed by 4 bases and J by 5 bases, 8 bases remained unmatched. CDR3 length: 16 amino acids. Per germline, CDR1 MGHRA and CDR2 YSYEKL. The DNA of the CDR3 is TGCGCCAGCAGCCGCGTATTACAGGGGAATAATTCACCCCTCCACTTT. Protein: CASSRVLQGNNSPLHF.

This chain connects TRBV10-3 to TRBJ2-2; 10 positions agree with TRBD1. The V segment lost 3 bases and the J segment 7 bases; nucleotides outside the gene matches: 8. This CDR3 has 16 residues. CDR1 and CDR2 from the germline V gene are ENHRY and SYGVKD. DNA of the CDR3: TGTGCCATCAGTGATAGACAGGGGGCTCAAGGCGGGGAGCTGTTTTTT. It codes for CAISDRQGAQGGELFF.

This chain uses TRBV4-3 with TRBJ2-5; 9 bases are shared with TRBD1. Losses at the gene ends were 3 bases for V and 9 bases for J; bases not matched to a gene: 11. The germline V gene encodes CDR1 LGHNA and CDR2 YSLEER. This CDR3 contains 15 residues. The CDR3 sequence is CASSHRDREVGAQYF. DNA for the CDR3: TGCGCCAGCAGCCACCGGGACAGGGAAGTAGGGGCCCAGTACTTC.

V gene TRBV7-9 combines with J gene TRBJ1-4; D not resolved. Germline CDR1 and CDR2: SEHNR and FQNEAQ (reference sequence). Between the trimmed V and J ends, which lost 1 base and 1 base, there was a span of 10 bases. The CDR3 contains 16 residues. The CDR3 here is CASSLDLGLTNEKLFF. CDR3 coding DNA: TGTGCCAGCAGCTTAGATTTGGGATTAACTAATGAAAAACTGTTTTTT. Together with reference TRBV7-9 and TRBJ1-4, the CDR3 gives the full variable domain: DTGVSQNPRHKITKRGQNVTFRCDPISEHNRLYWYRQTLGQGPEFLTYFQNEAQLEKSRLLSDRFSAERPKGSFSTLEIQRTEQGDSAMYLCASSLDLGLTNEKLFFGSGTQLSVL.

The rearrangement uses TRBV7-2 and TRBJ2-1; D possibly corresponds to TRBD1 (6 bases). CDR1 and CDR2 (germline): SGHTA, FQGNSA. The CDR3 runs 14 residues. V dropped 5 bases and J dropped 4 bases, with 12 bases sitting between them. The CDR3 region is CASSNLGGYNEQFF. The CDR3 bases are TGTGCCAGCAGCAACCTAGGGGGATACAATGAGCAGTTCTTC.

CDR3 in amino acids: CASSFRDEQYF. CDR3 nucleotides: TGTGCCAGCAGCTTTAGGGACGAGCAGTACTTC. V usage is TRBV7-2 and J usage is TRBJ2-7; D ambiguous. Trimming removed 3 bases at V and 5 bases at J, with 5 bases between. CDR3 size: 11 residues. Germline CDR1 and CDR2: SGHTA and FQGNSA.

The gene calls are TRBV9 and TRBJ2-5; 10 bases agree with TRBD2. Germline CDR1 reads SGDLS; CDR2 reads YYNGEE. There are 18 residues in the CDR3. The J segment lost 1 base and the V segment lost 2 bases, leaving 11 bases of the junction unmatched. The DNA of the CDR3 is TGTGCCAGCAGCGTCTACGCCGTAGCGGGGGGAACCCAAGAGACCCAGTACTTC. This encodes CASSVYAVAGGTQETQYF.

The V gene is TRBV2, the J gene TRBJ2-1; TRBD2 aligns across 7 bases. The CDR3 runs 14 residues. Germline V gives CDR1 SNHLY, CDR2 FYNNEI. V lost 6 bases, J lost 1 base, and 3 bases stayed unmatched. The CDR3 sequence is CASRGGSSYNEQFF. For the CDR3, the DNA is TGTGCCAGCAGGGGGGGGTCGTCCTACAATGAGCAGTTCTTC. Supplemented by reference TRBV2 and TRBJ2-1, the full variable domain reads EPEVTQTPSHQVTQMGQEVILRCVPISNHLYFYWYRQILGQKVEFLVSFYNNEISEKSEIFDDQFSVERPDGSNFTLKIRSTKLEDSAMYFCASRGGSSYNEQFFGPGTRLTVL.

J is TRBJ2-7 and V is TRBV29-1; the match to TRBD2 covers 7 bases. In germline, CDR1 is SQVTM, CDR2 ANQGSEA. This CDR3 region has 12 residues. With 5 bases clipped from V and 4 bases from J, the junction kept 5 bases outside the gene matches. The CDR3 DNA is TGCAGCGTTCTAGGAGCGGGATACGAGCAGTACTTC. This codes for CSVLGAGYEQYF.

This sequence joins TRBV28 and TRBJ1-4; the match to TRBD1 covers 8 bases. This CDR3 is built from 12 residues. Germline CDR1 MDHEN, CDR2 SYDVKM. The ends lost 10 bases at V and 8 bases at J; junction bases unmatched: 6. The CDR3 sequence is CAIRGQEEKLFF. As DNA, the CDR3 is TGTGCCATCAGGGGGCAAGAAGAAAAACTGTTTTTT.

This chain joins TRBV7-6 and TRBJ1-3; D unresolved. Between the trimmed V and J ends, which lost 4 bases and 0 bases, there was a span of 25 bases. The CDR3 loop spans 20 amino acids. From germline, CDR1 is SGHVS and CDR2 FNYEAQ. The CDR3 is CASSSPTLGTQRFSGNTIYF. The CDR3 nucleotides are TGTGCCAGCAGCTCCCCAACGCTTGGTACACAGCGATTCTCTGGAAACACCATATATTTT.

The chain carries TRBV11-2 and TRBJ2-1; D not certain. The CDR3 is made up of 14 amino acids. Trimming removed 5 bases at V and 8 bases at J, with 16 bases between. From germline, CDR1 is SGHAT and CDR2 FQNNGV. The CDR3 nucleotides read TGTGCCAGCAGCCAGCAGAAGGGCACGGATGAGCAGTTCTTC. Residues: CASSQQKGTDEQFF.